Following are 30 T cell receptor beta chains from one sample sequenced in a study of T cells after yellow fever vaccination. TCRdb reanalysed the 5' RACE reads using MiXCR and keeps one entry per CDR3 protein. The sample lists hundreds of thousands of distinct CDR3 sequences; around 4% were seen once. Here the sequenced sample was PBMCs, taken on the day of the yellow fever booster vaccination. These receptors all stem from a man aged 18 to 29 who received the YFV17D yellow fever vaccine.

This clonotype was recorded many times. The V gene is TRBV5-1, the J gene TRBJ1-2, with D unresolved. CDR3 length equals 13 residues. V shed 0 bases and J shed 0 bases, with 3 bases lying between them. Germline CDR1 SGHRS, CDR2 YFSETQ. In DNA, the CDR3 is TGCGCCAGCAGCTTGGCGACTAACTATGGCTACACCTTC. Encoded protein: CASSLATNYGYTF. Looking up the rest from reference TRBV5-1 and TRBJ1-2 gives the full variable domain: KAGVTQTPRYLIKTRGQQVTLSCSPISGHRSVSWYQQTPGQGLQFLFEYFSETQRNKGNFPGRFSGRQFSNSRSEMNVSTLELGDSALYLCASSLATNYGYTFGSGTRLTVV.

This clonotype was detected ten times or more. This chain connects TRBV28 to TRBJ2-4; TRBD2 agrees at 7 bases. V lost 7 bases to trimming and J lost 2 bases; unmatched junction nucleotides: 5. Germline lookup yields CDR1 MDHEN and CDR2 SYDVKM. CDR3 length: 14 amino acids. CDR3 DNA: TGTGCCAGCAACCCGGGGGGATCCAAAAACATTCAGTACTTC. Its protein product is CASNPGGSKNIQYF.

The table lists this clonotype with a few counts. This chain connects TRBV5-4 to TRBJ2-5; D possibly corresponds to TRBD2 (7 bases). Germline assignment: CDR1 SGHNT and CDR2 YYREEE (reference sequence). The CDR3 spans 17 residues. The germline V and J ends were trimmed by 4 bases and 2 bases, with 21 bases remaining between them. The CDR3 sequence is CASSPGGPGVDQETQYF. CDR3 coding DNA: TGTGCCAGCAGCCCCGGGGGGCCGGGGGTCGATCAAGAGACCCAGTACTTC.

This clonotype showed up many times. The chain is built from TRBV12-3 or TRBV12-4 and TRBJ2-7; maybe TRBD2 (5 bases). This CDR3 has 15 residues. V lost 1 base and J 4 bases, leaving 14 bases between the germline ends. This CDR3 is CASSLVALGVYEQYF. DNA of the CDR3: TGTGCCAGCAGTTTAGTTGCCCTCGGGGTTTACGAGCAGTACTTC.

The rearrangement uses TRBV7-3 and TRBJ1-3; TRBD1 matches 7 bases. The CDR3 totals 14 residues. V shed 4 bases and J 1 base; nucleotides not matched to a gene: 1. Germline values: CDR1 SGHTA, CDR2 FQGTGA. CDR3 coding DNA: TGTGCCAGCAGCTCGGACAGGTCTGGAAACACCATATATTTT. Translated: CASSSDRSGNTIYF.

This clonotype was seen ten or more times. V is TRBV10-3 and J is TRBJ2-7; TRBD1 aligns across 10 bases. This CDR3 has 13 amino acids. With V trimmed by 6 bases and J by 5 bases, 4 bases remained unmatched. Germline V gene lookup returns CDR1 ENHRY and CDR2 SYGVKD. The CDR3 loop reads CAIRWDRGDEQYF. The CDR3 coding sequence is TGTGCCATCAGGTGGGACAGGGGCGACGAGCAGTACTTC.

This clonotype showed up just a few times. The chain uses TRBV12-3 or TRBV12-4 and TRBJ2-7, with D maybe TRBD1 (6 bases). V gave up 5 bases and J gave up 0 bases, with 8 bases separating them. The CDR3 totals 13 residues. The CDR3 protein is CASSPGASYEQYV. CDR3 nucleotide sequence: TGTGCCAGCAGTCCAGGGGCCTCCTACGAGCAGTACGTC.

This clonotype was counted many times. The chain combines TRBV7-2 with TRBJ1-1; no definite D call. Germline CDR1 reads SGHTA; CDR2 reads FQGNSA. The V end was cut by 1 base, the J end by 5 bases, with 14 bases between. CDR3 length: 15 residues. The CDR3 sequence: CASSLGPGRRTEAFF. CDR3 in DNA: TGTGCCAGCAGCTTAGGGCCGGGGAGGCGGACTGAAGCTTTCTTT.

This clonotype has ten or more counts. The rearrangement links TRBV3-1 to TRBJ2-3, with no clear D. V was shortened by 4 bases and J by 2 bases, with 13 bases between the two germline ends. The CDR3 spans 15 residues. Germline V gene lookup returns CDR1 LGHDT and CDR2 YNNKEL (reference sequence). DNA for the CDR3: TGTGCCAGCAGCCGAGACCTAGTCCCCACAGATACGCAGTATTTT. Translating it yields CASSRDLVPTDTQYF.

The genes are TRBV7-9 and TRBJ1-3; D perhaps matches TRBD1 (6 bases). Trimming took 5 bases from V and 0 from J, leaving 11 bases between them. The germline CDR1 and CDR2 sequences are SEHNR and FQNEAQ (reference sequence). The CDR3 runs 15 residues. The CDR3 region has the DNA TGTGCCAGCAGCCTACAGGGTTACTCTGGAAACACCATATATTTT. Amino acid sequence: CASSLQGYSGNTIYF.

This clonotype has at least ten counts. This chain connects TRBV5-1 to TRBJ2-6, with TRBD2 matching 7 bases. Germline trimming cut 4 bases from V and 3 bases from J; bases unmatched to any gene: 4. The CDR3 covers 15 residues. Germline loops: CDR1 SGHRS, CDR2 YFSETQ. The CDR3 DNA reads TGCGCCAGCAGCCCTGGGGGGGATGGGGCCAACGTCCTGACTTTC. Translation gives CASSPGGDGANVLTF.

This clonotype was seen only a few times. CDR3 DNA sequence: TGTGCCAGCAGTACTAGCAGCAATGAGCAGTTCTTC. Its protein product is CASSTSSNEQFF. The chain is built from TRBV2 and TRBJ2-1; TRBD2 might be the D (6 bases). The CDR3 contains 12 residues. V dropped 5 bases and J dropped 6 bases, with 8 bases sitting between them. CDR1 and CDR2 from the germline V gene are SNHLY and FYNNEI.

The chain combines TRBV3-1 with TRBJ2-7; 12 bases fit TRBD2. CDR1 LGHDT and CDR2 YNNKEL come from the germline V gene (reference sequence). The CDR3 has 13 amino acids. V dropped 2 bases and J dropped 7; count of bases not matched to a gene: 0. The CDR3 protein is CASSQTSGGEQYV. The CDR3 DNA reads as TGTGCCAGCAGCCAAACTAGCGGGGGGGAGCAGTACGTC.

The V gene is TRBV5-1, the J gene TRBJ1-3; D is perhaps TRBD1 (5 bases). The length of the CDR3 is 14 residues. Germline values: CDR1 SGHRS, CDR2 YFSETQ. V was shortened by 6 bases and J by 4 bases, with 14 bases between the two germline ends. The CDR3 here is CASKEPGSGNTIYF. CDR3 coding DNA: TGCGCCAGCAAGGAACCAGGGAGCGGAAACACCATATATTTT.

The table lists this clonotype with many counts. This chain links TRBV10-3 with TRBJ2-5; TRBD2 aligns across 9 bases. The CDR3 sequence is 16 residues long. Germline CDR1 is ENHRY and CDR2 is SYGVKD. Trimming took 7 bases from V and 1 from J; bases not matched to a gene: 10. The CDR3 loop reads CAIKSLSGGPQETQYF. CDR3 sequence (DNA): TGTGCCATCAAGTCCTTAAGCGGGGGGCCCCAAGAGACCCAGTACTTC.

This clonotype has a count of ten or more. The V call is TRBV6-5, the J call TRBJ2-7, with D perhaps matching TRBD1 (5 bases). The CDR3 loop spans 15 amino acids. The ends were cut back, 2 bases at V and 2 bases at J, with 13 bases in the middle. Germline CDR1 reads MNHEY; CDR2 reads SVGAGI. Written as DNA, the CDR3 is TGTGCCAGCAGTTACACTTGGCAGGGCACCTACGAGCAGTACTTC. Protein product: CASSYTWQGTYEQYF.

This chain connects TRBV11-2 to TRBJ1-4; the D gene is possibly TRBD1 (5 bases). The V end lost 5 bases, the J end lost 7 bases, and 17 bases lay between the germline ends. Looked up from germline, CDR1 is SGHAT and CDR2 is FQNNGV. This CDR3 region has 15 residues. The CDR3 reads CASSPPPGWGEKLFF. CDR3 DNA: TGTGCCAGCAGCCCGCCCCCAGGGTGGGGTGAAAAACTGTTTTTT.

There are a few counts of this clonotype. As DNA, the CDR3 is TGTGCCAGCAGCTTAGGCCTAGCGGGGGGGCTGTTTTACAATGAGCAGTTCTTC. Protein sequence: CASSLGLAGGLFYNEQFF. The rearrangement uses TRBV7-2 and TRBJ2-1, with 12 bases fitting TRBD2. Trimming took 1 base from V and 4 from J; bases not matched to a gene: 8. CDR1 is SGHTA, CDR2 FQGNSA, per germline. The CDR3 has 18 amino acids.

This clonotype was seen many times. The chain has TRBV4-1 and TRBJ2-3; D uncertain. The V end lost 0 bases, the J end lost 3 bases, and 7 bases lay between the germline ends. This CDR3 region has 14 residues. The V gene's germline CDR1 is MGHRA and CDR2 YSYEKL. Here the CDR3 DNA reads TGCGCCAGCAGCCAAGAGCCAGTGACAGATACGCAGTATTTT. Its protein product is CASSQEPVTDTQYF.

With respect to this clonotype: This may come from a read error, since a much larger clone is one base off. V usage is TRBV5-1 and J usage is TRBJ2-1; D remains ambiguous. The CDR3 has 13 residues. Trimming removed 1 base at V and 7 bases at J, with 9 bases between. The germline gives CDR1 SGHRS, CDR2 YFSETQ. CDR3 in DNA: TGCGCCAGCAGCTTGTTGCCGGGTAATGAGCAGTTCTTC. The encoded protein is CASSLLPGNEQFF.

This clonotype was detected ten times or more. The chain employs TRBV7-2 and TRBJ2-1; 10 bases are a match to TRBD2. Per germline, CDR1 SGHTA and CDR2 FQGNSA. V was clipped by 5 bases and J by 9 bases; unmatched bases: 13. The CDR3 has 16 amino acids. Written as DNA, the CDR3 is TGTGCCAGCAGCCCCCGCCAAGCGGGGGGGCCAGCTGAGCAGTTCTTC. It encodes CASSPRQAGGPAEQFF.

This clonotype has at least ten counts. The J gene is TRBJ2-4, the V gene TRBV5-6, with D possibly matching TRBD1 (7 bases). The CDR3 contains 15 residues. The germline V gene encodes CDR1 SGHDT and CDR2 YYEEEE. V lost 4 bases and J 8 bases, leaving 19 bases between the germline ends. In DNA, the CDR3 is TGTGCCAGCAGCCAAACGGAGGGGGCAGGGGACATTCAGTACTTC. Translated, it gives CASSQTEGAGDIQYF.

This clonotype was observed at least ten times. Here the CDR3 reads CASSLSGGGETQYF. The CDR3 DNA reads TGTGCCAGCAGTTTATCCGGTGGGGGGGAGACCCAGTACTTC. The chain combines TRBV12-3 or TRBV12-4 with TRBJ2-5, with D possibly TRBD2 on 6 matching bases. The CDR3 contains 14 residues. The ends were cut back, 2 bases at V and 5 bases at J, with 12 bases in the middle.

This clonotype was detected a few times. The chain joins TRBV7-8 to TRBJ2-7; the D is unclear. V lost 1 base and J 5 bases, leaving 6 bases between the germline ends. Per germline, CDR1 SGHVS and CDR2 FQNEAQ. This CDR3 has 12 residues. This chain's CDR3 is CASSLGQDEQYF. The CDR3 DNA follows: TGTGCCAGCAGCTTAGGGCAGGACGAGCAGTACTTC. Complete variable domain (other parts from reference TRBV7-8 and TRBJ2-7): GAGVSQSPRYKVAKRGQDVALRCDPISGHVSLFWYQQALGQGPEFLTYFQNEAQLDKSGLPSDRFFAERPEGSVSTLKIQRTQQEDSAVYLCASSLGQDEQYFGPGTRLTVT.

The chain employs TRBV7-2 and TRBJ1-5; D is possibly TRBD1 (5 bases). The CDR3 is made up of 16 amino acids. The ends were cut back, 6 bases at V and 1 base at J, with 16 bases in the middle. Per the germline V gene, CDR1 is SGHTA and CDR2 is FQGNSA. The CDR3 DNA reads TGTGCCAGCAGTCGATTCATGGGGCGAAGCAATCAGCCCCAGCATTTT. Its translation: CASSRFMGRSNQPQHF. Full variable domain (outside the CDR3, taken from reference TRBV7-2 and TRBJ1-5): GAGVSQSPSNKVTEKGKDVELRCDPISGHTALYWYRQSLGQGLEFLIYFQGNSAPDKSGLPSDRFSAERTGGSVSTLTIQRTQQEDSAVYLCASSRFMGRSNQPQHFGDGTRLSIL.

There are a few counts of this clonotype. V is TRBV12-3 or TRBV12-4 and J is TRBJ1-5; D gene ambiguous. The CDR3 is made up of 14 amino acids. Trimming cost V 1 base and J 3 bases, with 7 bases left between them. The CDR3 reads CASSLEAFNQPQHF. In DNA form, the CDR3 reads TGTGCCAGCAGTTTAGAGGCGTTCAATCAGCCCCAGCATTTT.

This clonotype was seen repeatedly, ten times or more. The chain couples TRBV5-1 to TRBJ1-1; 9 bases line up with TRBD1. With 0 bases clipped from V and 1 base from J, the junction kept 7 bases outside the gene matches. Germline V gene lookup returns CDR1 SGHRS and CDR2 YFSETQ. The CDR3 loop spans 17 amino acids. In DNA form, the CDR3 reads TGCGCCAGCAGCTTGGTACAGGGGGCAGTAGGGAACACTGAAGCTTTCTTT. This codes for CASSLVQGAVGNTEAFF.

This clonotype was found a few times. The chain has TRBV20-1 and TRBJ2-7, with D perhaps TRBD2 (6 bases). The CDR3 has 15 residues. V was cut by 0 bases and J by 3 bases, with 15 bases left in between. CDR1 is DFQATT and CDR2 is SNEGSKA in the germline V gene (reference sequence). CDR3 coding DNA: TGCAGTGCTAGAGATCTTCCTAGCGCGAACTACGAGCAGTACGTC. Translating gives CSARDLPSANYEQYV.

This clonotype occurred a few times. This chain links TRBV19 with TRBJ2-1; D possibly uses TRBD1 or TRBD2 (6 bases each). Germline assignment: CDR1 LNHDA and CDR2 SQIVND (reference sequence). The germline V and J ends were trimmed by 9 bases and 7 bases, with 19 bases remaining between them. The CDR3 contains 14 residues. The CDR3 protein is CASSSGAGYNEQFF. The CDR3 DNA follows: TGTGCCAGCTCCTCGGGGGCAGGGTATAATGAGCAGTTCTTC. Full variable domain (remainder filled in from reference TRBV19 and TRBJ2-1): DGGITQSPKYLFRKEGQNVTLSCEQNLNHDAMYWYRQDPGQGLRLIYYSQIVNDFQKGDIAEGYSVSREKKESFPLTVTSAQKNPTAFYLCASSSGAGYNEQFFGPGTRLTVL.

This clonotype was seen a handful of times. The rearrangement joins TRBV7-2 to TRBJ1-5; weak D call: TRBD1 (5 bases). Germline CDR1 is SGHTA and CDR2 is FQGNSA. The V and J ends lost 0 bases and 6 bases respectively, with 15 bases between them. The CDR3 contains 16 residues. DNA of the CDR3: TGTGCCAGCAGCTTAGCGCCTCGGGGGGGTGCTCAGCCCCAGCATTTT. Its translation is CASSLAPRGGAQPQHF.